The 32 T cell receptor beta chains below were found in one sample sequenced in a study of radiotherapy plus CTLA-4 blockade in lung cancer. Profiled with immunoSEQ multiplex PCR; TCRdb holds only in-frame clones, not every one. The table lists approximately 100,000 clones, over 65% of them singletons, with roughly 2.3% in the top ten. Material: peripheral blood, obtained from a patient treated with radiotherapy plus ipilimumab. The source of these receptors is a human donor with non-small cell lung cancer that progressed on radiotherapy plus ipilimumab. Some clones in this sample may be carry-over from other donors' samples.

The chain couples TRBV9 to TRBJ2-3, with a possible D match to TRBD1 (6 bases). The V and J ends lost 2 bases and 2 bases respectively, with 18 bases between them. CDR3 length: 17 amino acids. Germline CDR1 is SGDLS and CDR2 is YYNGEE. The CDR3 spells CASSVRSGVSITDTQYF. In DNA form, the CDR3 reads TGTGCCAGCAGCGTGCGTTCAGGGGTCTCGATCACAGATACGCAGTATTTT.

This clone was seen a handful of times. A read error may account for a junction end that differs from germline. Other nucleotide sequences from this sample produce the same CDR3. The chain recombines TRBV7-3 with TRBJ2-5; a weak D match, TRBD2 (5 bases). This CDR3 has 14 amino acids. Germline lookup yields CDR1 SGHTA and CDR2 FQGTGA. The chain's CDR3 is CASSLTGFQETQYF. CDR3 coding DNA: TGCGCCAGCAGCTTAACGGGATTCCAAGAGACCCAGTACTTC.

The gene calls are TRBV5-1 and TRBJ2-5, with a possible D match to TRBD2 (6 bases). Trimming shortened V by 3 bases and J by 5 bases, and 11 bases separated the two germline ends. The CDR3 sequence is 13 residues long. Looked up from germline, CDR1 is SGHRS and CDR2 is YFSETQ. CDR3 sequence reads: CASSYGTGETQYF. The CDR3 nucleotides read TGCGCCAGCAGCTATGGGACTGGGGAGACCCAGTACTTC. Filled out from reference TRBV5-1 and TRBJ2-5, the complete variable domain reads KAGVTQTPRYLIKTRGQQVTLSCSPISGHRSVSWYQQTPGQGLQFLFEYFSETQRNKGNFPGRFSGRQFSNSRSEMNVSTLELGDSALYLCASSYGTGETQYFGPGTRLLVL.

This rearrangement joins TRBV5-6 to TRBJ2-3; weak D call: TRBD1 (6 bases). Germline CDR1 SGHDT, CDR2 YYEEEE. Deletions cut 2 bases from V and 3 bases from J, with 7 bases between. The CDR3 runs to 13 residues. The CDR3 region has the DNA TGTGCCAGCAGCTTCCAGGGGACAGATACGCAGTATTTT. It codes for CASSFQGTDTQYF.

This rearrangement joins TRBV5-1 to TRBJ2-7, with TRBD2 matching 10 bases. The CDR3 has 15 amino acids. Per germline, CDR1 SGHRS and CDR2 YFSETQ. V trimming: 4 bases; J trimming: 6 bases; junction bases outside the gene matches: 10. The CDR3 DNA reads TGCGCCAGCAGCCAGACCCTAGCGGGGGAAAGCGAGCAGTACTTC. It translates to CASSQTLAGESEQYF.

This rearrangement joins TRBV4-1 to TRBJ1-1, with TRBD1 as a possible D gene (5 bases). The CDR3 has 13 amino acids. Germline-derived CDR1 and CDR2 are MGHRA and YSYEKL. The ends were cut back, 1 base at V and 8 bases at J, with 11 bases in the middle. Written as DNA, the CDR3 is TGCGCCAGCAGCCAAGGGGACGCCAGAGAAGCTTTCTTT. As protein: CASSQGDAREAFF.

CDR3 residues: CASSVARTASTDTQYF. The CDR3 nucleotides read TGTGCCAGCAGCGTAGCCCGGACAGCTAGCACAGATACGCAGTATTTT. This chain joins TRBV9 and TRBJ2-3; TRBD1 might be the D (6 bases). Trimming removed 0 bases from V and 0 bases from J, with 11 bases in between. The CDR3 sequence is 16 residues long. The V gene's germline CDR1 is SGDLS and CDR2 YYNGEE.

J is TRBJ2-7 and V is TRBV7-2; 11 bases align to TRBD1. Germline V gene sequence: CDR1 SGHTA, CDR2 FQGNSA. The CDR3 totals 17 residues. V was pared by 5 bases and J by 3 bases, with 12 bases of the junction left unmatched. CDR3 region: CASSLRPGTGGDYEQYF. The DNA for the CDR3 is TGTGCCAGCAGCCTCCGTCCCGGGACAGGGGGAGACTACGAGCAGTACTTC. Using reference TRBV7-2 and TRBJ2-7 for the parts outside the CDR3, the full variable domain is GAGVSQSPSNKVTEKGKDVELRCDPISGHTALYWYRQSLGQGLEFLIYFQGNSAPDKSGLPSDRFSAERTGGSVSTLTIQRTQQEDSAVYLCASSLRPGTGGDYEQYFGPGTRLTVT.

The CDR3 DNA follows: TGTGCCAGCAGTTACGCCGACAGGGCCTCTGGCTACACCTTC. Translation gives CASSYADRASGYTF. The V and J genes are TRBV6-5 and TRBJ1-2; 7 bases match TRBD1. This CDR3 has 14 amino acids. Per germline, CDR1 MNHEY and CDR2 SVGAGI. V dropped 2 bases and J dropped 7; count of bases not matched to a gene: 7.

This chain joins TRBV15 and TRBJ1-5; D unresolved. CDR1 and CDR2 (germline): LNHNV, YYDKDF (reference sequence). V gave up 0 bases and J gave up 7 bases, with 7 bases separating them. CDR3 size: 13 residues. CDR3 in amino acids: CATSRDHIQPQHF. In DNA, the CDR3 is TGTGCCACCAGCAGAGATCATATACAGCCCCAGCATTTT.

Comment on this clone: The junction departs from germline at one end; a sequencing error may be responsible. This sequence joins TRBV7-3 and TRBJ2-7; 13 bases map to TRBD2. The CDR3 is 15 amino acids. Germline CDR1 SGHTA, CDR2 FQGTGA. Here the CDR3 DNA reads TGCGCCAGCAGCCAGGGACTAGCGGGGAACTACGAGCAGTACTTC. As protein: CASSQGLAGNYEQYF.

The genes are TRBV15 and TRBJ1-1; TRBD1 aligns across 7 bases. The J segment lost 2 bases and the V segment lost 0 bases, leaving 3 bases of the junction unmatched. The germline V gene encodes CDR1 LNHNV and CDR2 YYDKDF (reference sequence). The CDR3 totals 15 residues. The DNA of the CDR3 is TGTGCCACCAGCAGAGAAGGGACAGCTAACACTGAAGCTTTCTTT. Translating it yields CATSREGTANTEAFF.

The rearrangement links TRBV9 to TRBJ2-3; TRBD2 aligns across 7 bases. V lost 4 bases and J lost 6; bases outside the gene matches: 8. CDR3 length: 14 residues. Germline assignment: CDR1 SGDLS and CDR2 YYNGEE. The CDR3 sequence: CASSRSTSIDTQYF. The CDR3, as DNA: TGTGCCAGCAGCAGATCGACTAGCATCGATACGCAGTATTTT.

V usage is TRBV27 and J usage is TRBJ1-2; possibly TRBD1 for D (6 bases). The CDR3 contains 16 residues. Germline V gene data show CDR1 as MNHEY and CDR2 as SMNVEV (reference sequence). Between the trimmed V and J ends, which lost 5 bases and 4 bases, there was a span of 20 bases. The CDR3 loop is CASSPINQDRFYGYTF. The CDR3 bases are TGTGCCAGCAGTCCAATAAACCAGGACAGATTCTATGGCTACACCTTC.

The chain recombines TRBV18 with TRBJ2-6; D possibly matches TRBD1 or TRBD2 (5 bases each). The CDR3 spans 16 residues. The germline V and J ends were trimmed by 6 bases and 2 bases, with 14 bases remaining between them. The germline CDR1 and CDR2 sequences are KGHSH and LQKENI. The CDR3: CASSSLGVPGANVLTF. The CDR3 DNA reads as TGTGCCAGCTCTTCCCTGGGGGTACCTGGGGCCAACGTCCTGACTTTC.

This chain links TRBV15 with TRBJ2-1, with D uncertain. The CDR3 covers 15 residues. The ends were cut back, 1 base at V and 6 bases at J, with 13 bases in the middle. Germline V lookup: CDR1 LNHNV, CDR2 YYDKDF (reference sequence). This CDR3 is CATSRVTRPTNEQFF. CDR3 bases: TGTGCCACCAGCAGAGTCACCCGGCCGACCAATGAGCAGTTCTTC.

A few counts support this clone. This rearrangement joins TRBV7-9 to TRBJ1-1; TRBD1 matches at 9 bases. After removal of 10 bases from V and 4 bases from J, the junction contained 7 bases not matched to a gene. In germline, CDR1 is SEHNR, CDR2 FQNEAQ (reference sequence). This CDR3 region has 13 residues. The CDR3 nucleotides are TGTGCCATCACAGGGGGCGACGGCACTGAAGCTTTCTTT. Protein product: CAITGGDGTEAFF.

V gene TRBV7-2 combines with J gene TRBJ2-3, with D uncertain. Trimming stripped 7 bases from V and 1 base from J, with 18 bases between. Germline CDR1 and CDR2: SGHTA and FQGNSA. There are 16 residues in the CDR3. CDR3 DNA sequence: TGTGCCAGCACCCCTTGGCTAAATGGGGGCACAGATACGCAGTATTTT. It yields the protein CASTPWLNGGTDTQYF.

V usage is TRBV7-9 and J usage is TRBJ1-2, with D maybe TRBD1 (6 bases). With 6 bases removed from V and 2 bases from J, the gap between germline ends came to 10 bases. Germline V CDR1 and CDR2: SEHNR, FQNEAQ (reference sequence). The CDR3 length is 13 residues. This CDR3 is CASSWQGNYGYTF. Written as DNA, the CDR3 is TGTGCCAGCAGTTGGCAGGGGAACTATGGCTACACCTTC.

This chain uses TRBV7-2 with TRBJ2-7; TRBD1 agrees at 7 bases. After removal of 1 base from V and 2 bases from J, the junction contained 5 bases not matched to a gene. The V gene's germline CDR1 is SGHTA and CDR2 FQGNSA. The CDR3 is 15 amino acids. The CDR3 is CASSLGQGLTYEQYF. Written as DNA, the CDR3 is TGTGCCAGCAGCTTAGGACAGGGTCTTACCTACGAGCAGTACTTC.

In its sample, this clone was seen a few times. The chain is built from TRBV25-1 and TRBJ2-7, with 12 bases fitting TRBD2. CDR1 MGHDK and CDR2 SYGVNS come from the germline V gene. The CDR3 contains 17 residues. Trimming cost V 3 bases and J 2 bases; bases outside gene matches: 8. As DNA, the CDR3 is TGTGCCAGCAGTGATGGTCCTAGCGGGGGGGCAACCTACGAGCAGTACTTC. Its protein product is CASSDGPSGGATYEQYF.

The chain recombines TRBV11-3 with TRBJ2-3, with unresolved D. V gave up 4 bases and J gave up 2 bases, with 4 bases separating them. The CDR3 runs 12 residues. Germline CDR1 is SGHNT and CDR2 is YENEEA. CDR3 residues: CASSSYTDTQYF. The CDR3 DNA sequence: TGTGCCAGCAGCTCTTACACAGATACGCAGTATTTT.

This clone has more than one count but fewer than ten. The CDR3 coding sequence is TGTGCCAGCAGCTTAGAATTAGGGGGAGCATATAGCAATCAGCCCCAGCATTTT. Translating gives CASSLELGGAYSNQPQHF. V usage is TRBV7-6 and J usage is TRBJ1-5; D possibly corresponds to TRBD1 (6 bases). The V and J ends lost 1 base and 0 bases respectively, with 16 bases between them. The germline V gene encodes CDR1 SGHVS and CDR2 FNYEAQ. The CDR3 sequence is 18 residues long.

V usage is TRBV19 and J usage is TRBJ1-2; D possibly corresponds to TRBD1 (5 bases). This CDR3 has 16 amino acids. V lost 3 bases to trimming and J lost 1 base, with 15 bases between them. Per germline, CDR1 LNHDA and CDR2 SQIVND (reference sequence). CDR3 amino acids: CASSIGWGPINYGYTF. As DNA, the CDR3 is TGTGCCAGTAGTATTGGGTGGGGACCGATTAACTATGGCTACACCTTC.

The chain links TRBV14 to TRBJ2-6; D gene ambiguous. CDR1 is SGHDN, CDR2 FVKESK, per germline. The CDR3 loop spans 17 amino acids. V lost 8 bases and J 0 bases, leaving 17 bases between the germline ends. This chain's CDR3 is CASSSNSHRSGANVLTF. The CDR3 region has the DNA TGTGCCAGCTCCTCTAACTCCCACCGCTCTGGGGCCAACGTCCTGACTTTC. Complete variable domain (other parts from reference TRBV14 and TRBJ2-6): EAGVTQFPSHSVIEKGQTVTLRCDPISGHDNLYWYRRVMGKEIKFLLHFVKESKQDESGMPNNRFLAERTGGTYSTLKVQPAELEDSGVYFCASSSNSHRSGANVLTFGAGSRLTVL.

The V call is TRBV5-1, the J call TRBJ2-2, with 9 bases that match TRBD1. Germline V gene lookup returns CDR1 SGHRS and CDR2 YFSETQ. The V and J ends lost 3 bases and 6 bases, in that order; junction bases with no gene match: 3. CDR3 length: 14 amino acids. The CDR3: CASSWTGVSGELFF. CDR3 nucleotide sequence: TGCGCCAGCAGCTGGACAGGGGTCTCCGGGGAGCTGTTTTTT.

The rearrangement joins TRBV4-3 to TRBJ2-3, with 9 bases matching TRBD2. Germline V CDR1 and CDR2: LGHNA, YSLEER. J was trimmed by 4 bases and V by 6 bases; bases with no gene match: 11. This CDR3 region has 16 residues. CDR3 DNA sequence: TGCGCCAGCAGGCGCGTAAGCGGGGGGCGGGCAGATACGCAGTATTTT. Translating gives CASRRVSGGRADTQYF.

The CDR3 protein is CASYPGTGVGGYTF. The CDR3 region has the DNA TGTGCCAGCTATCCCGGGACAGGGGTAGGCGGCTACACCTTC. J is TRBJ1-2 and V is TRBV18; the match to TRBD1 covers 10 bases. This CDR3 region has 14 residues. Losses at the gene ends were 7 bases for V and 8 bases for J; bases not matched to a gene: 10. The germline V gene has CDR1 KGHSH and CDR2 LQKENI.

This clone was detected only a few times. The V and J genes are TRBV5-4 and TRBJ2-3; 11 nucleotides align to TRBD2. Germline assignment: CDR1 SGHNT and CDR2 YYREEE (reference sequence). This CDR3 contains 16 residues. Germline trimming cut 4 bases from V and 4 bases from J; bases unmatched to any gene: 8. The CDR3 spells CASSPLSGGAADTQYF. The CDR3 DNA is TGTGCCAGCAGCCCGCTTAGCGGGGGGGCCGCAGATACGCAGTATTTT.

J is TRBJ2-3 and V is TRBV25-1; D possibly corresponds to TRBD1 (5 bases). This CDR3 spans 13 amino acids. Germline loops: CDR1 MGHDK, CDR2 SYGVNS. Trimming stripped 10 bases from V and 1 base from J, with 12 bases between. The CDR3 is CATQGVGTDTQYF. The CDR3, as DNA: TGTGCCACCCAAGGGGTCGGCACAGATACGCAGTATTTT. The full variable domain, its missing parts supplied by reference TRBV25-1 and TRBJ2-3, is EADIYQTPRYLVIGTGKKITLECSQTMGHDKMYWYQQDPGMELHLIHYSYGVNSTEKGDLSSESTVSRIRTEHFPLTLESARPSHTSQYLCATQGVGTDTQYFGPGTRLTVL.

The rearrangement joins TRBV6-5 to TRBJ2-2, with D perhaps TRBD1 (6 bases). The V gene's germline CDR1 is MNHEY and CDR2 SVGAGI. This CDR3 region has 16 residues. V lost 4 bases to trimming and J lost 0 bases, with 12 bases between them. DNA of the CDR3: TGTGCCAGCAGTTTCCGGCGACAGGCGAACACCGGGGAGCTGTTTTTT. Its protein is CASSFRRQANTGELFF.

The chain employs TRBV11-1 and TRBJ2-3, with a possible D match to TRBD1 (5 bases). Germline V lookup: CDR1 SGHAT, CDR2 FQDESV (reference sequence). This CDR3 has 13 residues. The V and J ends lost 4 bases and 2 bases respectively, with 7 bases between them. As DNA, the CDR3 is TGTGCCAGCAGCTGGGGCTTCACAGATACGCAGTATTTT. Its protein product is CASSWGFTDTQYF.